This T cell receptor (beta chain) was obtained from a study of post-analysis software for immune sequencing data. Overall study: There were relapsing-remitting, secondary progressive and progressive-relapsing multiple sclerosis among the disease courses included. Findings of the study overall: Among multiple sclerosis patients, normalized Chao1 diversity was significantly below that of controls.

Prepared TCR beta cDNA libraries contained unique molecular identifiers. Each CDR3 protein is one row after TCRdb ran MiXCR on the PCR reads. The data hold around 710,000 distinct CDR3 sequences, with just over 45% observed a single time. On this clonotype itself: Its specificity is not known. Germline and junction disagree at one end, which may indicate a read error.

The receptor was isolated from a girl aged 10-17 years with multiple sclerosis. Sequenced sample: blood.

CDR3 nucleotides: TGCGCCGGCAGCCAAAGTATGCAGGGAAATGAGCAGTTCTTC. The encoded protein is CAGSQSMQGNEQFF. This chain joins TRBV4-3 and TRBJ2-1, with D possibly matching TRBD1 (5 bases). Germline V gene sequence: CDR1 LGHNA, CDR2 YSLEER. This CDR3 has 14 residues.